One and the same sample provided the 27 T cell receptor beta chains below, sequenced in a study of post-analysis software for immune sequencing data. Antigens for these TCRs are unknown. Prepared TCR beta cDNA libraries contained unique molecular identifiers. TCRdb reprocessed the PCR reads via MiXCR and lists one record per CDR3 protein. The sample lists fewer than 850,000 distinct CDR3 sequences; roughly 27% were seen once. Findings and limits, study-wide: When patients were compared with controls, about five TRBV segments were more frequent, TRBV5-6, TRBV5-1 and TRBV20-1 among them.

The sequencing sample was made of blood. These receptor sequences come from a girl between 5 and 17 years old with multiple sclerosis.

This clonotype has only a few counts. The rearrangement joins TRBV28 to TRBJ2-7; a weak D match, TRBD1 (6 bases). The germline V and J ends were trimmed by 2 bases and 5 bases, with 10 bases remaining between them. This CDR3 region has 13 residues. Germline V CDR1 and CDR2: MDHEN, SYDVKM. The CDR3, as DNA: TGTGCCAGCAGTTTACAACAGGGAAACGAGCAGTACTTC. Translation: CASSLQQGNEQYF.

This clonotype was counted only a few times. The V gene is TRBV4-1, the J gene TRBJ2-3; D is uncertain. There are 16 residues in the CDR3. V dropped 0 bases and J dropped 0 bases, with 10 bases sitting between them. CDR1 and CDR2 from the germline V gene are MGHRA and YSYEKL. CDR3 coding DNA: TGCGCCAGCAGCCAAGATCGGCCGACTAGCACAGATACGCAGTATTTT. Residues: CASSQDRPTSTDTQYF.

The rearrangement joins TRBV6-5 to TRBJ1-2, with D hard to call. This CDR3 region has 16 residues. Deletions cut 0 bases from V and 8 bases from J, with 19 bases between. Germline V CDR1 and CDR2: MNHEY, SVGAGI. The CDR3 DNA follows: TGTGCCAGCAGTTACTCGCTGGACGGACTCCGGAAGGGCTACACCTTC. Translating it yields CASSYSLDGLRKGYTF.

The J gene is TRBJ1-4, the V gene TRBV9; TRBD1 might be the D (5 bases). With 4 bases removed from V and 8 bases from J, the gap between germline ends came to 15 bases. This CDR3 spans 14 amino acids. CDR1 and CDR2 from the germline V gene are SGDLS and YYNGEE. The CDR3 nucleotides are TGTGCCAGCAGCTGGGGCGGCGCGGGAGAAAAACTGTTTTTT. Translation gives CASSWGGAGEKLFF.

Regarding this clonotype: This may be a read error: a much more frequent sequence differs by one nucleotide. The gene calls are TRBV5-6 and TRBJ2-4; tentatively, D is TRBD1 (5 bases). The CDR3 runs to 15 residues. The germline V gene encodes CDR1 SGHDT and CDR2 YYEEEE. CDR3 sequence reads: CASSLDRKYADIRYF. In DNA form, the CDR3 reads TGTGCCAGCAGCTTGGACAGGAAGTATGCGGACATTCGGTACTTC.

The sample holds many counts of this clonotype. The CDR3 reads CASSQTLGSWEQYF. Written as DNA, the CDR3 is TGCGCCAGCAGCCAAACTCTAGGGTCGTGGGAGCAGTACTTC. J is TRBJ2-7 and V is TRBV4-3, with D unclear. The CDR3 covers 14 residues. V lost 2 bases, J lost 7 bases, and 15 bases lay in between. Germline V gene data show CDR1 as LGHNA and CDR2 as YSLEER.

In its sample, this clonotype was seen a few times. The CDR3 bases are TGTGCCAGCAGTTCTAAGCCCCATAGCTCCTACGAGCAGTACTTC. Protein sequence: CASSSKPHSSYEQYF. This chain joins TRBV27 and TRBJ2-7; D remains unclear. Trimming left V 4 bases short and J 0 bases short, with 13 bases between. Germline V gene sequence: CDR1 MNHEY, CDR2 SMNVEV (reference sequence). The CDR3 is made up of 15 amino acids.

The genes are TRBV7-2 and TRBJ2-2, with D perhaps matching TRBD2 (6 bases). V shed 3 bases and J shed 4 bases, with 12 bases lying between them. This CDR3 is built from 15 residues. The germline gives CDR1 SGHTA, CDR2 FQGNSA. CDR3 protein: CASSLRPRGTGELFF. The CDR3 nucleotides are TGTGCCAGCAGCTTGAGACCGCGGGGCACCGGGGAGCTGTTTTTT.

The chain joins TRBV6-5 to TRBJ2-1; D remains unclear. Trimming removed 4 bases from V and 4 bases from J, with 17 bases in between. CDR3 length: 16 residues. Germline CDR1 is MNHEY and CDR2 is SVGAGI. CDR3 protein: CASSSASPNIYNEQFF. CDR3 bases: TGTGCCAGCAGTTCGGCGTCCCCTAACATATACAATGAGCAGTTCTTC.

The chain employs TRBV6-1 and TRBJ1-5; unclear D gene. The CDR3 runs 13 residues. The V gene's germline CDR1 is MNHNS and CDR2 SASEGT. Trimming stripped 3 bases from V and 7 bases from J, with 10 bases between. The CDR3 DNA is TGTGCCAGCAGTGAGGAGAGAGGGCAGCCCCAGCATTTT. Translating it yields CASSEERGQPQHF.

V usage is TRBV12-3 or TRBV12-4 and J usage is TRBJ1-4; D ambiguous. V was shortened by 8 bases and J by 7 bases, with 14 bases between the two germline ends. The CDR3 is made up of 13 amino acids. The CDR3 coding sequence is TGTGCCAGCGGGAGGCAGGAGTTTGAAAAACTGTTTTTT. This encodes CASGRQEFEKLFF.

The chain carries TRBV5-1 and TRBJ2-1; 7 nucleotides line up with TRBD1. CDR1 and CDR2 (germline): SGHRS, YFSETQ. The length of the CDR3 is 14 residues. V dropped 4 bases and J dropped 6; count of bases not matched to a gene: 7. CDR3 DNA: TGCGCCAGCAGCCCGGTGAGGGGGCTCAATGAGCAGTTCTTC. It translates to CASSPVRGLNEQFF.

This clonotype has just a few counts. The chain uses TRBV20-1 and TRBJ1-4, with 7 bases that match TRBD1. The CDR3 is 16 residues long. Unmatched junction bases numbered 11, after V lost 5 bases and J lost 2 bases. Germline V gives CDR1 DFQATT, CDR2 SNEGSKA (reference sequence). The CDR3 sequence: CSALRQGGYTNEKLFF. CDR3 coding DNA: TGCAGTGCTCTGAGACAGGGAGGTTACACTAATGAAAAACTGTTTTTT.

This chain uses TRBV28 with TRBJ1-4; TRBD1 agrees at 7 bases. CDR1 is MDHEN and CDR2 is SYDVKM in the germline V gene. With 2 bases clipped from V and 2 bases from J, the junction kept 5 bases outside the gene matches. CDR3 length: 16 residues. Written as DNA, the CDR3 is TGTGCCAGCAGTTTACATGGGACAGCTACTAATGAAAAACTGTTTTTT. Translated: CASSLHGTATNEKLFF.

V and J are TRBV20-1 and TRBJ1-5; tentatively, D is TRBD1 (6 bases). The CDR3 is 13 residues long. Germline assignment: CDR1 DFQATT and CDR2 SNEGSKA (reference sequence). Written as DNA, the CDR3 is TGCAATGGCCCGGGGGCGGAAAGGCAGCCCCAGCATTTT. Residues: CNGPGAERQPQHF.

The chain links TRBV7-8 to TRBJ1-5, with D hard to call. Between the trimmed V and J ends, which lost 3 bases and 3 bases, there was a span of 9 bases. The CDR3 consists of 14 residues. Germline CDR1 is SGHVS and CDR2 is FQNEAQ. In DNA, the CDR3 is TGTGCCAGCAGCTTTGGACCCTCCAATCAGCCCCAGCATTTT. Translation gives CASSFGPSNQPQHF.

The chain carries TRBV15 and TRBJ1-2; D unclear. This CDR3 is built from 13 residues. Trimming cost V 3 bases and J 4 bases, with 9 bases left between them. Germline CDR1 and CDR2: LNHNV and YYDKDF (reference sequence). CDR3 amino acids: CATSRHEVYGYTF. CDR3 DNA: TGTGCCACCAGCAGGCACGAAGTCTATGGCTACACCTTC.

A few counts support this clonotype. The gene calls are TRBV29-1 and TRBJ1-2, with 10 bases fitting TRBD1. The CDR3 spans 14 residues. Looked up from germline, CDR1 is SQVTM and CDR2 is ANQGSEA. The V and J ends lost 6 bases and 5 bases, in that order; junction bases with no gene match: 9. DNA of the CDR3: TGCAGCGTCACCTGGACAGGGGGGGATTATGGCTACACCTTC. Its protein product is CSVTWTGGDYGYTF.

This clonotype appeared a few times. The chain carries TRBV7-9 and TRBJ1-1, with a possible D match to TRBD1 (6 bases). V gave up 4 bases and J gave up 0 bases, with 15 bases separating them. The CDR3 has 16 residues. From germline, CDR1 is SEHNR and CDR2 FQNEAQ (reference sequence). The CDR3 protein is CASSSHGGSVNTEAFF. CDR3 nucleotide sequence: TGTGCCAGCAGCTCCCACGGGGGCAGCGTGAACACTGAAGCTTTCTTT.

With respect to this clonotype: It may be a read error: a sequence one base away is much more abundant. This chain connects TRBV29-1 to TRBJ2-1, with 14 bases fitting TRBD2. This CDR3 contains 14 residues. V gave up 4 bases and J gave up 7 bases; unmatched junction bases: 3. Germline loops: CDR1 SQVTM, CDR2 ANQGSEA. The CDR3 sequence: CSVGRTSGRNEQFF. The CDR3 DNA reads as TGCAGCGTTGGTAGGACTAGCGGGAGGAATGAGCAGTTCTTC.

The rearrangement joins TRBV6-1 to TRBJ1-1, with unresolved D. Trimming shortened V by 2 bases and J by 0 bases, and 10 bases separated the two germline ends. Germline assignment: CDR1 MNHNS and CDR2 SASEGT. The CDR3 totals 15 residues. This CDR3 reads CASSELRGMNTEAFF. CDR3 nucleotides: TGTGCCAGCAGTGAATTGCGAGGTATGAACACTGAAGCTTTCTTT.

This clonotype was detected ten times or more. The chain couples TRBV5-5 to TRBJ1-2; 7 bases match TRBD1. This CDR3 region has 14 residues. The V and J ends lost 4 bases and 2 bases, in that order; junction bases with no gene match: 5. Germline loops: CDR1 SGHKS, CDR2 YYEKEE (reference sequence). In nucleotides, the CDR3 is TGTGCCAGCAGCCTTTTACAGGGGAACTATGGCTACACCTTC. Translation gives CASSLLQGNYGYTF. Drawing the rest from reference TRBV5-5 and TRBJ1-2, the complete variable domain is DAGVTQSPTHLIKTRGQQVTLRCSPISGHKSVSWYQQVLGQGPQFIFQYYEKEERGRGNFPDRFSARQFPNYSSELNVNALLLGDSALYLCASSLLQGNYGYTFGSGTRLTVV.

This clonotype turned up a few times. The chain links TRBV7-9 to TRBJ1-6; perhaps TRBD1 as D (5 bases). Deletions cut 2 bases from V and 5 bases from J, with 10 bases between. Germline V gives CDR1 SEHNR, CDR2 FQNEAQ (reference sequence). The CDR3 is 15 residues long. The CDR3 DNA sequence: TGTGCCAGCAGCTTATTTATAGGGGATAATTCACCCCTCCACTTT. Residues: CASSLFIGDNSPLHF.

The table lists this clonotype with a few counts. This chain connects TRBV20-1 to TRBJ2-7; 12 positions agree with TRBD2. The CDR3 runs 14 residues. CDR1 is DFQATT and CDR2 is SNEGSKA in the germline V gene (reference sequence). Trimming removed 6 bases from V and 3 bases from J; junction bases left unmatched: 6. The CDR3 DNA sequence: TGCAGTGCCCACACTAGCGGGAGGAGCTACGAGCAGTACTTC. Its protein is CSAHTSGRSYEQYF.

There are a few counts of this clonotype. CDR3 loop: CSARVGGAKHYNSPLHF. Here the CDR3 DNA reads TGCAGTGCTAGAGTAGGGGGGGCCAAACACTATAATTCACCCCTCCACTTT. V usage is TRBV20-1 and J usage is TRBJ1-6; a possible D gene is TRBD1 (6 bases). Trimming pared 1 base from V and 3 bases from J, leaving 16 bases between. The CDR3 is 17 residues long. Germline CDR1 and CDR2: DFQATT and SNEGSKA (reference sequence).

This clonotype has only a few counts. V is TRBV28 and J is TRBJ2-1, with 8 bases matching TRBD2. Germline V lookup: CDR1 MDHEN, CDR2 SYDVKM. The CDR3 consists of 18 residues. Trimming cost V 2 bases and J 7 bases; bases outside gene matches: 16. CDR3 protein: CASSLPRRSSGRGNEQFF. The CDR3 DNA follows: TGTGCCAGCAGTTTACCCCGGCGGTCCAGCGGGAGAGGGAATGAGCAGTTCTTC.

The table lists this clonotype with a few counts. The chain couples TRBV28 to TRBJ2-1; D possibly corresponds to TRBD1 (5 bases). Trimming removed 7 bases at V and 9 bases at J, with 19 bases between. In germline, CDR1 is MDHEN, CDR2 SYDVKM. The CDR3 consists of 14 residues. The CDR3 coding sequence is TGTGCCAGCACCCTCTTTCAGGGTTTGGGTGAGCAGTTCTTC. It translates to CASTLFQGLGEQFF.